The 5 T cell receptor beta chains reported below all come from one sample, sequenced in a study of Graves' ophthalmopathy and Graves' hyperthyroidism. Investigators amplified TCR beta CDR3 regions from RNA transcripts. Following a first-round RT-PCR that used HTBI primers, a second-round multiplex PCR was carried out. MiXCR, run by TCRdb on the multiplex PCR reads, gives a single entry per CDR3 protein. The repertoire has roughly 380,000 distinct CDR3 sequences, 15% of them found once; the top ten carry roughly 7%. The material sequenced was peripheral blood. These receptors were taken from a woman between 18 and 30 years old with stable Graves' hyperthyroidism.

Note on this clonotype: A much bigger clone sits one base away, suggesting this may be a read error. V and J are TRBV6-2 or TRBV6-3 and TRBJ2-5; 9 bases line up with TRBD2. The CDR3 has 16 residues. The germline V gene has CDR1 MNHEY and CDR2 SVGEGT. The CDR3 spells CTSSYHGTSTSETQYF. CDR3 bases: TGTACCAGCAGTTATCACGGGACTAGCACGTCGGAGACCCAGTACTTC.

Many counts were recorded for this clonotype. The V gene is TRBV24-1, the J gene TRBJ1-2; D remains unclear. Germline CDR1 KGHDR, CDR2 SFDVKD. CDR3 size: 14 residues. V lost 1 base to trimming and J lost 4 bases, with 9 bases between them. CDR3: CATSDFTRAYGYTF. The CDR3 DNA reads TGTGCCACCAGTGATTTCACCCGAGCCTATGGCTACACCTTC.

The rearrangement uses TRBV24-1 and TRBJ2-7; 8 positions match TRBD2. Germline trimming cut 5 bases from V and 2 bases from J; bases unmatched to any gene: 4. The V gene's germline CDR1 is KGHDR and CDR2 SFDVKD. The CDR3 length is 14 residues. CDR3 loop: CATSAGGQPYEQYF. The DNA of the CDR3 is TGTGCCACCAGTGCGGGAGGGCAGCCCTACGAGCAGTACTTC.

The chain uses TRBV25-1 and TRBJ2-2, with D possibly matching TRBD1 (6 bases). The CDR3 is 17 amino acids. Trimming removed 5 bases from V and 6 bases from J, with 22 bases in between. CDR1 and CDR2 from the germline V gene are MGHDK and SYGVNS. CDR3 DNA sequence: TGTGCCAGCAGTCCTCCGAGGGGGATTATCTTCCCCGGGGAGCTGTTTTTT. Translating gives CASSPPRGIIFPGELFF.

The sample holds many counts of this clonotype. J is TRBJ1-5 and V is TRBV4-1; D is uncertain. V dropped 0 bases and J dropped 1 base, with 4 bases sitting between them. Germline assignment: CDR1 MGHRA and CDR2 YSYEKL. This CDR3 spans 14 amino acids. The DNA for the CDR3 is TGCGCCAGCAGCCAAGATGTAAGCAATCAGCCCCAGCATTTT. This translates into CASSQDVSNQPQHF.